The 28 T cell receptor beta chains in this list originate from one sample, sequenced in a study of blood T cell dynamics during melanoma immunotherapy (dated by TCRdb to about 2020). Library creation used the immunoSEQ multiplex PCR assay. TCRdb's version of the immuneACCESS table is confined to in-frame rearrangements and falls short of the full clone set. An unresolved V gene accounts for under half of the shortfall where checked; the remainder is of unknown origin. This sample comprises about 11,000 clones, 80% to 90% of them detected only once. The ten largest clones add up to about 15% of the sample. According to the study, the label for this sample's time point signals: pre-treatment baseline. The specimen was blood, collected from a patient treated with checkpoint blockade. The origin of the receptors is a human donor with melanoma.

The chain is built from TRBV27 and TRBJ2-1, with 10 bases lining up with TRBD1. The CDR3 has 15 amino acids. V was clipped by 6 bases and J by 6 bases; unmatched bases: 8. Germline CDR1 reads MNHEY; CDR2 reads SMNVEV (reference sequence). DNA of the CDR3: TGTGCCAGCAGACGGGGGACAGGGGACGGCAATGAGCAGTTCTTC. Its protein is CASRRGTGDGNEQFF.

This clone occurred once. This chain uses TRBV11-2 with TRBJ2-2; D gene unclear. The CDR3 is 15 amino acids. V gave up 5 bases and J gave up 4 bases, with 14 bases separating them. The V gene's germline CDR1 is SGHAT and CDR2 FQNNGV. The CDR3 DNA reads TGTGCCAGCAGCCCCCACGGAACGGGCACCGGGGAGCTGTTTTTT. This translates into CASSPHGTGTGELFF.

Here the CDR3 DNA reads TGTGCCAGCAGCAAGGTCGGTCGGAAGGTCTCCAATGAGCAGTTCTTC. Its protein product is CASSKVGRKVSNEQFF. The chain combines TRBV21-1 with TRBJ2-1. TRBV21-1 is listed as a pseudogene. The CDR3 consists of 16 residues.

Only one count was recorded for this clone. CDR3 sequence (DNA): TGTGCCTGGGTCGTCCGGGGAAGGAACACCATATATTTT. It encodes CAWVVRGRNTIYF. The V and J genes are TRBV30 and TRBJ1-3; D gene unclear. The germline gives CDR1 GTSNPN, CDR2 SVGIG (reference sequence). Between the trimmed V and J ends, which lost 5 bases and 7 bases, there was a span of 15 bases. This CDR3 is built from 13 residues. The entire variable domain, with the rest obtained from reference TRBV30 and TRBJ1-3, is as follows: SQTIHQWPATLVQPVGSPLSLECTVEGTSNPNLYWYRQAAGRGLQLLFYSVGIGQISSEVPQNLSASRPQDRQFILSSKKLLLSDSGFYLCAWVVRGRNTIYFGEGSWLTVV.

This chain uses TRBV4-3 with TRBJ2-1; D gene ambiguous. The CDR3 has 16 residues. Trimming removed 0 bases from V and 0 bases from J, with 9 bases in between. CDR1 LGHNA and CDR2 YSLEER come from the germline V gene. This CDR3 is CASSQELIGSYNEQFF. CDR3 DNA sequence: TGCGCCAGCAGCCAAGAGTTGATTGGCTCCTACAATGAGCAGTTCTTC.

V gene TRBV28 combines with J gene TRBJ1-6; maybe TRBD1 (5 bases). V dropped 4 bases and J dropped 10 bases, with 14 bases sitting between them. The CDR3 has 14 residues. CDR1 and CDR2 from the germline V gene are MDHEN and SYDVKM. The CDR3 region is CASSSDSGFSPLHF. The CDR3 nucleotides read TGTGCCAGCAGTTCCGACTCAGGGTTCTCACCCCTCCACTTT. Supplemented by reference TRBV28 and TRBJ1-6, the full variable domain reads DVKVTQSSRYLVKRTGEKVFLECVQDMDHENMFWYRQDPGLGLRLIYFSYDVKMKEKGDIPEGYSVSREKKERFSLILESASTNQTSMYLCASSSDSGFSPLHFGNGTRLTVT.

The J gene is TRBJ1-4, the V gene TRBV13, with a weak D call TRBD1 (5 bases). The CDR3 sequence is 13 residues long. V dropped 5 bases and J dropped 10 bases, with 14 bases sitting between them. CDR1 PRHDT and CDR2 FYEKMQ come from the germline V gene (reference sequence). Here the CDR3 DNA reads TGTGCCAGCAGCATCCGGGGCCCGGCAAAACTGTTTTTT. It specifies CASSIRGPAKLFF.

CDR3 residues: CASSYRGDTGELFF. The CDR3 coding sequence is TGTGCCAGTAGCTACAGGGGGGACACCGGGGAGCTGTTTTTT. This chain connects TRBV19 to TRBJ2-2; 8 bases match TRBD1. The V and J ends lost 6 bases and 3 bases, in that order; junction bases with no gene match: 3. Germline V lookup: CDR1 LNHDA, CDR2 SQIVND (reference sequence). This CDR3 contains 14 residues.

V and J are TRBV6-6 and TRBJ1-6, with 7 nucleotides matching TRBD1. CDR3 length equals 14 residues. V was clipped by 5 bases and J by 17 bases; unmatched bases: 15. Germline V gene lookup returns CDR1 MNHNY and CDR2 SVGAGI (reference sequence). CDR3 sequence reads: CASSQQKGQPQIHF. The CDR3 coding sequence is TGTGCCAGCAGTCAACAGAAGGGACAGCCCCAAATCCACTTT.

The V and J genes are TRBV7-2 and TRBJ2-1; 7 bases agree with TRBD1. The CDR3 is 18 amino acids. Germline V lookup: CDR1 SGHTA, CDR2 FQGNSA. Trimming took 5 bases from V and 7 from J; bases not matched to a gene: 20. CDR3 residues: CASSRRSLALPRGNEQFF. CDR3 coding DNA: TGTGCCAGCAGCCGTAGATCTTTAGCCCTCCCCAGGGGGAATGAGCAGTTCTTC.

V usage is TRBV5-1 and J usage is TRBJ2-3; 11 bases are a match to TRBD2. The V gene end was trimmed by 0 bases and the J gene end by 0 bases; junction bases not matched to a gene: 12. Germline CDR1 SGHRS, CDR2 YFSETQ. This CDR3 has 20 amino acids. In DNA form, the CDR3 reads TGCGCCAGCAGCTTGGCTCCACTAGCGGGGGCGGCTCCTAGCACAGATACGCAGTATTTT. Encoded protein: CASSLAPLAGAAPSTDTQYF.

The rearrangement links TRBV12-5 to TRBJ2-7; TRBD2 might be the D (5 bases). Trimming removed 0 bases from V and 4 bases from J, with 16 bases in between. CDR1 LGHNT and CDR2 FRNRAP come from the germline V gene. This CDR3 comprises 16 residues. The CDR3 bases are TGTGCTAGTGGTTTGGTACTTTCCGGGGTTCAGTACGAGCAGTACTTC. It encodes CASGLVLSGVQYEQYF.

This chain joins TRBV10-3 and TRBJ2-5, with 8 bases aligning to TRBD2. The assigned J gene may be wrong: the sequence end matches TRBJ2-7 better. CDR3 length equals 15 residues. Germline V lookup: CDR1 ENHRY, CDR2 SYGVKD. The CDR3 reads CAISVRTSKGYEQYF. For the CDR3, the DNA is TGTGCCATCAGTGTGAGGACTAGCAAGGGCTACGAGCAGTACTTC.

The table lists this clone with a few counts. The rearrangement links TRBV30 to TRBJ1-5; TRBD1 matches at 8 bases. The V gene end was trimmed by 6 bases and the J gene end by 2 bases; junction bases not matched to a gene: 3. Per the germline V gene, CDR1 is GTSNPN and CDR2 is SVGIG (reference sequence). The CDR3 length is 13 residues. The DNA of the CDR3 is TGTGCCTGCGTGACAGGGGGCAATCAGCCCCAGCATTTT. This codes for CACVTGGNQPQHF.

V and J are TRBV7-2 and TRBJ2-5; D possibly corresponds to TRBD1 (6 bases). The CDR3 spans 14 residues. Per the germline V gene, CDR1 is SGHTA and CDR2 is FQGNSA. Trimming stripped 5 bases from V and 3 bases from J, with 13 bases between. The DNA of the CDR3 is TGTGCCAGCAGCGTGTACAGGGTAGAAGAGACCCAGTACTTC. It is translated as CASSVYRVEETQYF.

The rearrangement uses TRBV7-2 and TRBJ2-3; 12 bases fit TRBD1. The germline gives CDR1 SGHTA, CDR2 FQGNSA. V lost 1 base to trimming and J lost 2 bases; unmatched junction nucleotides: 4. This CDR3 region has 17 residues. CDR3 amino acids: CASSLVGTGGNTDTQYF. For the CDR3, the DNA is TGTGCCAGCAGCTTAGTAGGGACAGGGGGCAACACAGATACGCAGTATTTT.

This clone was recorded a few times. CDR3 nucleotide sequence: TGTGCCAGCAGCTTTGCAGGGGTCATGAACACTGAAGCTTTCTTT. Its translation is CASSFAGVMNTEAFF. This chain joins TRBV7-2 and TRBJ1-1; maybe TRBD1 (6 bases). Trimming removed 3 bases at V and 0 bases at J, with 11 bases between. Germline-derived CDR1 and CDR2 are SGHTA and FQGNSA. The CDR3 loop spans 15 amino acids.

The chain is built from TRBV6-6 and TRBJ1-1; 8 nucleotides agree with TRBD1. V was clipped by 7 bases and J by 1 base; unmatched bases: 11. CDR3 length: 16 residues. Looked up from germline, CDR1 is MNHNY and CDR2 is SVGAGI (reference sequence). The CDR3 DNA is TGTGCCAGCACTCAATCGCGTGGACAGGGGAACACTGAAGCTTTCTTT. Protein product: CASTQSRGQGNTEAFF.

The chain recombines TRBV6-1 with TRBJ2-2; 12 positions agree with TRBD2. Per germline, CDR1 MNHNS and CDR2 SASEGT. V gave up 4 bases and J gave up 6 bases; unmatched junction bases: 3. CDR3 length: 15 residues. Written as DNA, the CDR3 is TGTGCCAGCAGTGGGACTAGCGGGGCGTCCGGGGAGCTGTTTTTT. It encodes CASSGTSGASGELFF.

This chain joins TRBV11-3 and TRBJ2-5; D is unresolved. Germline CDR1 and CDR2: SGHNT and YENEEA. V lost 5 bases and J lost 2, with 9 bases in between. CDR3 length: 13 amino acids. For the CDR3, the DNA is TGTGCCAGCAGCCCTGGGCAGCAAGAGACCCAGTACTTC. Protein product: CASSPGQQETQYF.

The chain links TRBV6-5 to TRBJ2-7; 9 bases are shared with TRBD1. Germline CDR1 is MNHEY and CDR2 is SVGAGI. V was pared by 6 bases and J by 2 bases, with 5 bases of the junction left unmatched. This CDR3 is built from 14 residues. The DNA for the CDR3 is TGTGCCAGCAGAACCGGGACAGGGACCTACGAGCAGTACTTC. This encodes CASRTGTGTYEQYF.

V usage is TRBV11-1 and J usage is TRBJ2-5; perhaps TRBD2 as D (6 bases). V gave up 5 bases and J gave up 5 bases, with 12 bases separating them. The CDR3 is 13 residues long. The germline V gene encodes CDR1 SGHAT and CDR2 FQDESV (reference sequence). CDR3 protein: CASSHRRGETQYF. CDR3 nucleotide sequence: TGTGCCAGCAGCCATCGTCGGGGGGAGACCCAGTACTTC.

With respect to this clone: Other nucleotide sequences from this sample produce the same CDR3. The V gene is TRBV2, the J gene TRBJ1-5, with unresolved D. Germline-derived CDR1 and CDR2 are SNHLY and FYNNEI. V was clipped by 5 bases and J by 0 bases, with 8 bases between them. This CDR3 spans 14 amino acids. The CDR3 region is CASSRLNSNQPQHF. CDR3 nucleotides: TGTGCCAGCAGTCGACTTAATAGCAATCAGCCCCAGCATTTT.

This clone was found a few times. The V gene is TRBV6-1, the J gene TRBJ1-6; D not resolved. CDR1 and CDR2 from the germline V gene are MNHNS and SASEGT. V was shortened by 2 bases and J by 8 bases, with 10 bases between the two germline ends. The CDR3 sequence is 14 residues long. The CDR3 bases are TGTGCCAGCAGTGAAACAGAAGGCGATTCACCCCTCCACTTT. Amino acids: CASSETEGDSPLHF.

Regarding this clone: It is likely a read error: a sequence one base away is far more abundant. The identical CDR3 is also encoded by other nucleotide sequences in the sample. The chain has TRBV5-6 and TRBJ1-1; D may be TRBD1 (5 bases). CDR3 length equals 16 residues. CDR1 and CDR2 from the germline V gene are SGHDT and YYEEEE. The CDR3 loop reads CASSLLGGGGNTEAFF. The CDR3 DNA reads as TGCGCCAGCAGCTTGCTGGGGGGGGGAGGCAACACTGAAGCTTTCTTT. The variable domain in full, completed from reference TRBV5-6 and TRBJ1-1, reads DAGVTQSPTHLIKTRGQQVTLRCSPKSGHDTVSWYQQALGQGPQFIFQYYEEEERQRGNFPDRFSGHQFPNYSSELNVNALLLGDSALYLCASSLLGGGGNTEAFFGQGTRLTVV.

This chain connects TRBV28 to TRBJ1-5; 10 bases fit TRBD1. Germline V gene lookup returns CDR1 MDHEN and CDR2 SYDVKM. CDR3 length: 15 residues. V lost 5 bases, J lost 3 bases, and 4 bases stayed unmatched. The CDR3 here is CASSGGTGVNQPQHF. The CDR3 nucleotides read TGTGCCAGCAGTGGCGGGACAGGGGTCAATCAGCCCCAGCATTTT.

J is TRBJ2-3 and V is TRBV30; D is unresolved. This CDR3 comprises 11 residues. In germline, CDR1 is GTSNPN, CDR2 SVGIG (reference sequence). The ends were cut back, 6 bases at V and 8 bases at J, with 12 bases in the middle. This CDR3 is CACDHRGTQYF. CDR3 DNA: TGTGCCTGCGATCATCGAGGTACGCAGTATTTT.

The V gene is TRBV4-3, the J gene TRBJ1-1; D not resolved. CDR1 is LGHNA and CDR2 is YSLEER in the germline V gene. Trimming removed 4 bases from V and 8 bases from J, with 11 bases in between. The CDR3 length is 12 residues. The CDR3 region is CASSPSTGEAFF. CDR3 nucleotide sequence: TGCGCCAGCAGCCCAAGTACTGGGGAAGCTTTCTTT.